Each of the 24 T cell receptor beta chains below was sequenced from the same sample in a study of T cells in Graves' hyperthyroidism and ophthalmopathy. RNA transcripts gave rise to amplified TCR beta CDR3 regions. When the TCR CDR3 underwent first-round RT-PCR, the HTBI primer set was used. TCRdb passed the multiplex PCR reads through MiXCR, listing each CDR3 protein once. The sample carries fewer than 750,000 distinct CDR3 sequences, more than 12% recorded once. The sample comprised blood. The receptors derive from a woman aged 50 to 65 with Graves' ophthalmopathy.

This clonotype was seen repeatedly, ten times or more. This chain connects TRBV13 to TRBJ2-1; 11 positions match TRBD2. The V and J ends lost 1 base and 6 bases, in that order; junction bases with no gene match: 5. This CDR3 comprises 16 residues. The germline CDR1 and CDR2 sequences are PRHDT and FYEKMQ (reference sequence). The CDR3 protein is CASSLEGLAVSNEQFF. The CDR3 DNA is TGTGCCAGCAGCTTAGAGGGACTAGCGGTTTCCAATGAGCAGTTCTTC.

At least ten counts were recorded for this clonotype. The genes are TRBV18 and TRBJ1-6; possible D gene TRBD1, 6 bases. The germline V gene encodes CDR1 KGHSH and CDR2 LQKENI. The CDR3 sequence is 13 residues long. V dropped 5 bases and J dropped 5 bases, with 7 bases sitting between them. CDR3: CASSGQNNSPLHF. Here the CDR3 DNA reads TGTGCCAGCTCAGGACAGAATAATTCACCCCTCCACTTT.

In DNA form, the CDR3 reads TGCAATCGCAGGGGGCCTGGAAACACCATATATTTT. Translating it yields CNRRGPGNTIYF. The V call is TRBV20-1, the J call TRBJ1-3; 8 bases line up with TRBD1. CDR1 and CDR2 from the germline V gene are DFQATT and SNEGSKA (reference sequence). The CDR3 has 12 residues.

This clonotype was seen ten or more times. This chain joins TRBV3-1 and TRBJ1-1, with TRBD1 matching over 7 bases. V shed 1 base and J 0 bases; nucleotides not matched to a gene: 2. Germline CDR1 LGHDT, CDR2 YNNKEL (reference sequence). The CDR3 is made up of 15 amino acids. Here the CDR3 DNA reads TGTGCCAGCAGCCAAGGGGACAGCTTGAACACTGAAGCTTTCTTT. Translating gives CASSQGDSLNTEAFF.

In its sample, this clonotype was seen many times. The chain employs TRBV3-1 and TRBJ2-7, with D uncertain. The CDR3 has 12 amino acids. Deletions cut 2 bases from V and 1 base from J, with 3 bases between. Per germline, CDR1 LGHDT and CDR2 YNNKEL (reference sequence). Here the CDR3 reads CASSQRSYEQYF. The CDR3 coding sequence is TGTGCCAGCAGCCAACGTTCCTACGAGCAGTACTTC.

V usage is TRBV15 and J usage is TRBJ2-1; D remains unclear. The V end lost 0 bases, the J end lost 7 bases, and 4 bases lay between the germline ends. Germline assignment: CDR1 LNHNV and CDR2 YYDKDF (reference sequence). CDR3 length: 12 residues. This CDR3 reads CATSRDWNEQFF. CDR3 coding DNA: TGTGCCACCAGCAGAGACTGGAATGAGCAGTTCTTC.

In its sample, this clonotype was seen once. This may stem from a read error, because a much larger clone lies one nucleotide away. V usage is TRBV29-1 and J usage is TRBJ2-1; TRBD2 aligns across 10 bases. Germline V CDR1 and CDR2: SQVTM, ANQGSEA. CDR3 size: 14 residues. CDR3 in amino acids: CSVGAGGAYNERFF. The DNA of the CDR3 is TGCAGCGTGGGAGCGGGAGGGGCCTACAATGAGCGGTTCTTC.

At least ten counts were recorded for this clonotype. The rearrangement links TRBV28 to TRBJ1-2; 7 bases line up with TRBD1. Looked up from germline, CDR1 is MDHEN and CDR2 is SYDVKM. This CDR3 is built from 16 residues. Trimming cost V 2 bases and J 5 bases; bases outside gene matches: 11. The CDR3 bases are TGTGCCAGCAGTTTAACTCAGACAGGGCTGAGGTATGGCTACACCTTC. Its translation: CASSLTQTGLRYGYTF.

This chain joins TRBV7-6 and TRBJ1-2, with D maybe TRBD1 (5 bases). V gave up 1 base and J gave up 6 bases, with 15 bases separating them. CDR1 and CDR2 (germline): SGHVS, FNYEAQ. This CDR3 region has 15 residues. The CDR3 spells CASSLGAGTSNGYTF. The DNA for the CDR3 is TGTGCCAGCAGCTTAGGGGCAGGGACCTCGAATGGCTACACCTTC.

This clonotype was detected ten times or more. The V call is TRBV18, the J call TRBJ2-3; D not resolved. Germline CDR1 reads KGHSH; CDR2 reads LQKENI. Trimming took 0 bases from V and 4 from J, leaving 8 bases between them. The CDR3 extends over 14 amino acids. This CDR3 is CASSPPHSADTQYF. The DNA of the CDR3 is TGTGCCAGCTCACCACCCCACTCCGCAGATACGCAGTATTTT.

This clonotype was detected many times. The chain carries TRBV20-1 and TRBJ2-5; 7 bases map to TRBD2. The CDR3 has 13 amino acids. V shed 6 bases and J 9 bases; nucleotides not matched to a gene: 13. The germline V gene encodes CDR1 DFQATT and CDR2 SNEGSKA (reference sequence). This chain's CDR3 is CSAGTTLGSAQYF. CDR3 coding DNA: TGCAGTGCCGGGACTACACTAGGGAGCGCCCAGTACTTC.

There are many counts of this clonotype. The CDR3 DNA reads as TGCGCCAGCAGCCAAGATATTGGGGACGGGGAGACCCAGTACTTC. Translation gives CASSQDIGDGETQYF. The chain recombines TRBV4-3 with TRBJ2-5; D tentatively reads TRBD1 or TRBD2 (5 bases each). CDR1 LGHNA and CDR2 YSLEER come from the germline V gene. The V gene lost 0 bases and the J gene lost 5 bases, with 13 bases spanning the gap. The CDR3 consists of 15 residues.

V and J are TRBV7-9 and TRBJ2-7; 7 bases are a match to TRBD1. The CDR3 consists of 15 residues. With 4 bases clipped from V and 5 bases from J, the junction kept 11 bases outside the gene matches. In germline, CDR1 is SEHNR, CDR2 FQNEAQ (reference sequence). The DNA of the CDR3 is TGTGCCAGCAGCTCTCCCGACAGGGTGGGCCACGAGCAGTACTTC. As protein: CASSSPDRVGHEQYF.

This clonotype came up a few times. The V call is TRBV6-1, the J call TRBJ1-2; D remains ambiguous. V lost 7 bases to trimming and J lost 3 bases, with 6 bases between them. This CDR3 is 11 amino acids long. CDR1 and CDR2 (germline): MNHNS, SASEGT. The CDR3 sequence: CASIGDYGYTF. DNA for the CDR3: TGTGCCAGCATCGGAGACTATGGCTACACCTTC.

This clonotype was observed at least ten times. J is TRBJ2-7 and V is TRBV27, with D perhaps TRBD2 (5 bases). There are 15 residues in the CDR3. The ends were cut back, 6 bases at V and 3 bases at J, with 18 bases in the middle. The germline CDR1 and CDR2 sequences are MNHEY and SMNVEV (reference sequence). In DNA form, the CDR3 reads TGTGCCAGCAGCCGGGGTCGACATGACTTCTACGAGCAGTACTTC. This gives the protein CASSRGRHDFYEQYF.

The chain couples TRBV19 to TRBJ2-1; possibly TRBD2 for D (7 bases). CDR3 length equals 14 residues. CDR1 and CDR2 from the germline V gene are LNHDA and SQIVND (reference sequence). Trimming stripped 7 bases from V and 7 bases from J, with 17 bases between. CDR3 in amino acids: CASTWGGADNEQFF. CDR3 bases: TGTGCCAGTACCTGGGGGGGCGCAGATAATGAGCAGTTCTTC.

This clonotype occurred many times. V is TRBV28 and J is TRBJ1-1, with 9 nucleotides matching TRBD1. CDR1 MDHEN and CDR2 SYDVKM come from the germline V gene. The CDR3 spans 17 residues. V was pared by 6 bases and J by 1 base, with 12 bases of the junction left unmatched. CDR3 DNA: TGTGCCAGCAGAAGTCCGCTACAGGGGGCCCCGAACACTGAAGCTTTCTTT. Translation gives CASRSPLQGAPNTEAFF.

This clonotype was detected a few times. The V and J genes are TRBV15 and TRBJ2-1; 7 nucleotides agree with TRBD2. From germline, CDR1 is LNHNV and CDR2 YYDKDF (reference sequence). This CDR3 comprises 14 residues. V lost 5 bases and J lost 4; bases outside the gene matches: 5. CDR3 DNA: TGTGCCACCAGCCCCCGGGAGGCGTACAATGAGCAGTTCTTC. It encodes CATSPREAYNEQFF.

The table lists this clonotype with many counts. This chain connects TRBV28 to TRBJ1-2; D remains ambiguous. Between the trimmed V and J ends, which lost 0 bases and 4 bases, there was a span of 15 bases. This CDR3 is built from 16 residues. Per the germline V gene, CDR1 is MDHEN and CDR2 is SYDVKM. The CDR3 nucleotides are TGTGCCAGCAGTTTATGGGCGGGCGGCAGAAGCTATGGCTACACCTTC. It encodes CASSLWAGGRSYGYTF.

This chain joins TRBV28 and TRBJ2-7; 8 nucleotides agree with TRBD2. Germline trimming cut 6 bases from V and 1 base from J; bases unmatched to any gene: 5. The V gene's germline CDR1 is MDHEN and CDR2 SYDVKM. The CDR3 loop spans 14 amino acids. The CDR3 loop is CASRWGTRSYEQYF. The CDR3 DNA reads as TGTGCCAGCAGGTGGGGGACTAGATCCTACGAGCAGTACTTC. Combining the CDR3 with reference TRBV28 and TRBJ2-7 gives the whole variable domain DVKVTQSSRYLVKRTGEKVFLECVQDMDHENMFWYRQDPGLGLRLIYFSYDVKMKEKGDIPEGYSVSREKKERFSLILESASTNQTSMYLCASRWGTRSYEQYFGPGTRLTVT.

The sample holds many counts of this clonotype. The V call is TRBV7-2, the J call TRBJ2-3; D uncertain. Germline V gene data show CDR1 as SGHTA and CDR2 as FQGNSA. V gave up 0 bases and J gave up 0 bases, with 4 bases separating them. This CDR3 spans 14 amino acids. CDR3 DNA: TGTGCCAGCAGCTTAGCCGGAAGCACAGATACGCAGTATTTT. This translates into CASSLAGSTDTQYF.

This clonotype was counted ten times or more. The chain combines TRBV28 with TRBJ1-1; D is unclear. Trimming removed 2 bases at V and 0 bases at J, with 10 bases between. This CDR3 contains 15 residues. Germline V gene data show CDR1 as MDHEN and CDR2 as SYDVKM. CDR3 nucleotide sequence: TGTGCCAGCAGTTTAAGCTCGGACGTGAACACTGAAGCTTTCTTT. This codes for CASSLSSDVNTEAFF.

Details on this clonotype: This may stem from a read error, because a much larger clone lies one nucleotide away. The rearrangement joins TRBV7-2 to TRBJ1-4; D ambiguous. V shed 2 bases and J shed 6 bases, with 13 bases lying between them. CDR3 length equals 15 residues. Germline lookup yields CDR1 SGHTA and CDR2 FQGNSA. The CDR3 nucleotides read TGTGCCAGCAGCTTATCGCCCCCCGCACATGAAAAACTGTTTTTT. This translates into CASSLSPPAHEKLFF.

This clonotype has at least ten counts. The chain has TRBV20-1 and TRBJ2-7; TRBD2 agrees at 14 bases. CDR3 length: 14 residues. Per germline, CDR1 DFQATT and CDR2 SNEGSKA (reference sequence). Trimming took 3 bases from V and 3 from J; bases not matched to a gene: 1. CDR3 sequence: CSARGLAGDYEQYF. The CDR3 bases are TGCAGTGCTAGGGGACTAGCGGGGGACTACGAGCAGTACTTC.